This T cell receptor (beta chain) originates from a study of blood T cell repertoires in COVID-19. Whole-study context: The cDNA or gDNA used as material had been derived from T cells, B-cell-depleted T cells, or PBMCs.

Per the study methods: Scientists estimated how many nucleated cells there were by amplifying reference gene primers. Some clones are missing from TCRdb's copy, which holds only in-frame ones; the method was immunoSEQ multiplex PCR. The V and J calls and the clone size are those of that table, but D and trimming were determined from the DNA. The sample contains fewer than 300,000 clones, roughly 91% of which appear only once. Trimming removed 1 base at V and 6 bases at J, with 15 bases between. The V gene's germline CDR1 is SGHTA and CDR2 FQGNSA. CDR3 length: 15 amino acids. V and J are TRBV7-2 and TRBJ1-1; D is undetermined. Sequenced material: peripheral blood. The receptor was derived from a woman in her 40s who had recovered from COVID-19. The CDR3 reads CASSLGSGVWAEAFF. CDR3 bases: TGTGCCAGCAGCTTAGGTAGCGGGGTCTGGGCTGAAGCTTTCTTT.